This note documents a single TCR beta chain sequence. Its antigen is unknown. CDR1 SQVTM and CDR2 ANQGSEA come from the germline V gene. The CDR3 is made up of 15 amino acids. V was shortened by 2 bases and J by 5 bases, with 18 bases between the two germline ends. Treatment defined: roughly 20 received Ad26.COV2.S at low or high dose, single or two shots; about 5 received placebo; per-sample allocation not given. Sampling took place 63 days after the first vaccine or placebo injection. Generated by immunoSEQ multiplex PCR, the TCRdb table keeps only in-frame clones and is missing some. The top ten hold 2.1% of the sample, which has some 290,000 clones, about 85% seen once. The data were obtained in a study of Ad26.COV2.S vaccination and SARS-CoV-2 variants. On the study more broadly: The donor participated in the COV1001 trial, in its Ad26.COV2.S arm. Ad26.COV2.S given intramuscularly, once or twice 56 days apart. The study's findings and limits: Reportedly, spike-specific CD8+ and CD4+ T cell responses achieved substantial breadth once vaccination had taken place. Vaccine recipients and placebo recipients showed similar non-spike TCR breadth.

This receptor was identified in a person between 18 and 65 years old who received the Ad26.COV2.S COVID-19 vaccine or a placebo. The rearrangement links TRBV29-1 to TRBJ2-5; D perhaps matches TRBD1 (7 bases). Sequences were derived from peripheral blood, sampled in a trial of Ad26.COV2.S vaccine versus placebo. The CDR3 reads CSVEKPEGAPETQYF. As DNA, the CDR3 is TGCAGCGTTGAAAAGCCGGAGGGGGCGCCGGAGACCCAGTACTTC.